This T cell receptor beta chain was recorded in a study of shared clonotypes between healthy human individuals (TCRdb year 2020). About the full investigation: The cohort included three men and two women between 18 and 49 years of age. Per donor, three plates each were used for CD4 naive and CD4 memory, two for CD8 naive, and one for CD8 memory. To estimate repertoire size and how much clonotype sharing occurs between individuals, the study deeply sequenced the blood TCR repertoires of roughly 5 healthy adults. Libraries were prepared and TCR repertoires were sequenced by different laboratories using diverse techniques, in order to increase sequencing depth and limit assay-specific biases. Between about 0.9 and 9 billion PBMCs per donor were obtained by leukapheresis. Beyond this particular receptor, the publication reports: Incomplete sequencing was indicated by rarefaction of sorted-subset datasets, despite the large sequencing depth. When a handful of donors were compared, the shared fraction of clonotypes was around 5.1% for naive CD4, 3.5% to 4% for naive CD8, about 2.5% for memory CD4, and 0.3% to 0.5% for memory CD8. Sampling was limited to blood, and TCR repertoires in tissue likely differ from TCR repertoires in blood. Because the study included a small number of donors, the genetic and exposure-history diversity represented was limited. Naive subsets generally had larger estimated clonotype richness than memory subsets did. Compared with non-shared clonotypes, the clonotypes found in all four sorted-subset donors had higher generation probabilities. Pairwise subsampling indicated that sequencing depth was expected to affect the degree of clonotype sharing among donors.

CD8 naive samples were obtained by positive selection for CCR7 among CD45RO-negative cells, yielding a CD45RA+CCR7+ population from which TemRA cells were excluded. Donors were healthy HIV-negative adults with no recently reported acute infections or vaccinations. Every donor was a Caucasian adult residing in Nashville, Tennessee, USA. After blood collection by leukapheresis, PBMCs were isolated using Ficoll-Histopaque density gradient centrifugation and then cryopreserved in the vapor phase of liquid nitrogen. Analytical flow cytometry was used to check the purity and quantity of every magnetically sorted T cell population. From each sorted fraction, genomic DNA was isolated and quantified by UV absorbance on a Nanodrop 2000c. From the cysteine through the phenylalanine, the CDR3 covers 13 amino acids. CDR3 DNA only is kept here, 39 bases in frame from base 1. The germline V gene supplies CDR1 MDHEN and CDR2 SYDVKM. Trimming at the junction amounts to 7 bases on V and 4 bases on J, and the germline ends lie 11 bases apart.

Worth noting for this clone: No antigen is known for it. There are no base qualities to consult, and no much larger clone falls within one base.

Using the deep immunoSEQ assay, TCR CDR3 regions were amplified from genomic DNA by multiplex PCR. Genomic DNA extracted from each cell subset was distributed evenly over all wells of several immunoSEQ 96-well plates, and each plate served as one replicate. Each replicate PCR for sorted subsets received 200 ng genomic DNA, equal to about 30,000 T cell genomes. Purified libraries were measured with a Qubit 3.0 fluorometer, size-checked on a Bioanalyzer 2100, and measured again with the KAPA Library Quantification kit. Every immunoSEQ 96-well plate was sequenced on a separate single-read 150-cycle Illumina NextSeq 550 flow cell. For the original study's pipeline: The immunoSEQ output contained only junctional sequences without quality scores, so filtering could not match that applied to full-length reads. Sequences were annotated with PyIR, a Python wrapper for IgBLAST v1.9, using IMGT germline references to assign V/J genes and CDR3. Reads were removed for weak V/J assignments (E-value above 1e-6), missing CDR3, stop codons, out-of-frame junctions, or ambiguous translated residues. V3J clonotypes were defined by identical inferred V gene, J gene, and CDR3 amino acid sequence. Percentage overlap between repertoires was computed as shared unique clonotypes divided by the size of the smaller repertoire. Repertoire richness was assessed with RTK rarefaction, the Chao1 estimator, and Recon v2.1 estimates of unobserved clonotypes. Generation probabilities were computed with OLGA for all TCRbeta clonotypes obtained by the gDNA method from a few donors. This immuneACCESS table, as held by TCRdb, lists in-frame sequences with V and J called but not all clones. Of the missing ones, under half trace to an unresolved V gene in checked studies; the others have no known cause. Clone size and the V and J calls come from that table; the DNA yielded D and trimming. Recorded for this sample are 1.5 million to 2.5 million clones; roughly 94% of them occurred a single time. The ten largest account for more than 0.95% of the sample.

Sequencing was done on a sample of naive CD8+ T cells sorted from blood. The cell subset or site label here, explained by the study, means: CD45RA+CCR7+. Recombination linked TRBV28 to TRBJ2-1; the D segment may tentatively be TRBD1 or TRBD2, each giving 6 matched bases. The clonotype originates from a man between 18 and 35 years old in good health. The CDR3 region reads CASTGASYNEQFF. The bases read TGTGCCAGCACGGGGGCGAGTTACAATGAGCAGTTCTTC.